Following are 18 T cell receptor beta chains from one sample sequenced in a study of T cell responses to AZD1222 COVID-19 vaccine. The repertoire was sequenced with immunoSEQ multiplex PCR; TCRdb's copy has only in-frame clones and lacks some. The sample holds 130,000 to 150,000 clones, about 92% seen once. The material sequenced was peripheral blood, taken on day 0 of AZD1222 vaccination. These receptors were taken from an adult in good health.

This clone was observed a single time. The V call is TRBV7-8, the J call TRBJ2-1; no definite D call. Trimming removed 1 base at V and 1 base at J, with 8 bases between. Per germline, CDR1 SGHVS and CDR2 FQNEAQ. This CDR3 region has 15 residues. The CDR3: CASSLDPNSYNEQFF. DNA of the CDR3: TGTGCCAGCAGCTTAGATCCGAATTCCTACAATGAGCAGTTCTTC.

The chain is built from TRBV6-5 and TRBJ1-6, with D perhaps matching TRBD1 (5 bases). V was trimmed by 0 bases and J by 2 bases, leaving 8 bases between them. The CDR3 extends over 16 amino acids. Germline lookup yields CDR1 MNHEY and CDR2 SVGAGI. The CDR3 DNA is TGTGCCAGCAGTTACTCGAACAGGCCCTATAATTCACCCCTCCACTTT. This encodes CASSYSNRPYNSPLHF.

Comments on this clone: Other DNA sequences from this sample encode an identical CDR3 as well. Here the CDR3 DNA reads TGTGCCAGCAGCGTAGGGCTGAACAATGAGCAGTTCTTC. This codes for CASSVGLNNEQFF. This chain connects TRBV9 to TRBJ2-1; D remains ambiguous. The V end was cut by 0 bases, the J end by 5 bases, with 6 bases between. CDR3 length equals 13 residues. Germline CDR1 SGDLS, CDR2 YYNGEE.

The chain joins TRBV2 to TRBJ2-7; D unclear. The length of the CDR3 is 12 residues. Germline CDR1 SNHLY, CDR2 FYNNEI. V was cut by 3 bases and J by 3 bases, with 6 bases left in between. CDR3 sequence reads: CASSDRDYEQYF. The CDR3, as DNA: TGTGCCAGCAGTGATAGGGACTACGAGCAGTACTTC.

This chain connects TRBV5-4 to TRBJ2-3, with D perhaps matching TRBD1 or TRBD2 (5 bases each). Per the germline V gene, CDR1 is SGHNT and CDR2 is YYREEE (reference sequence). V shed 1 base and J shed 6 bases, with 18 bases lying between them. The CDR3 length is 16 residues. The CDR3 sequence is CASSLRGVLSVDTQYF. The DNA for the CDR3 is TGTGCCAGCAGCTTGAGGGGAGTACTCAGTGTCGATACGCAGTATTTT.

The chain recombines TRBV23-1 with TRBJ2-3, with TRBD2 matching 7 bases. TRBV23-1 is an open reading frame, and its role is uncertain. This CDR3 is 14 amino acids long. Trimming cost V 4 bases and J 3 bases; bases outside gene matches: 4. For the CDR3, the DNA is TGCGCCAGCAGTCTATGGACTAGAACAGATACGCAGTATTTT. Translating gives CASSLWTRTDTQYF.

The V gene is TRBV7-9, the J gene TRBJ1-1; 7 bases map to TRBD1. This CDR3 has 16 amino acids. V was clipped by 5 bases and J by 0 bases; unmatched bases: 9. CDR1 is SEHNR, CDR2 FQNEAQ, per germline (reference sequence). CDR3 in DNA: TGTGCCAGCAGCCCCCAGGGGGGATGGATGAACACTGAAGCTTTCTTT. Residues: CASSPQGGWMNTEAFF.

The chain links TRBV27 to TRBJ2-3; maybe TRBD2 (6 bases). Germline V lookup: CDR1 MNHEY, CDR2 SMNVEV (reference sequence). CDR3 length: 14 residues. The ends were cut back, 5 bases at V and 4 bases at J, with 13 bases in the middle. This chain's CDR3 is CASSPRWGADTQYF. CDR3 in DNA: TGTGCCAGCAGTCCTCGGTGGGGGGCAGATACGCAGTATTTT.

The CDR3, as DNA: TGTGCCAGCAGTCGCGACGGGGGAGCTAACTATGGCTACACCTTC. Translated, it gives CASSRDGGANYGYTF. The gene calls are TRBV6-5 and TRBJ1-2, with D tentatively TRBD1 (5 bases). The V gene's germline CDR1 is MNHEY and CDR2 SVGAGI. The CDR3 runs 15 residues. Deletions cut 5 bases from V and 0 bases from J, with 13 bases between.

The V gene is TRBV21-1, the J gene TRBJ1-2. TRBV21-1 is recorded as a pseudogene. CDR3 length: 12 residues. The CDR3 loop reads CASSKGVGRRTF. CDR3 sequence (DNA): TGTGCCAGCAGCAAAGGGGTAGGGCGGCGCACCTTC.

DNA of the CDR3: TGTGCCAGCAATCGGGACAAAGTCACTGAAGCTTTCTTT. Translating gives CASNRDKVTEAFF. The chain combines TRBV6-5 with TRBJ1-1; weak D call: TRBD1 (6 bases). The CDR3 contains 13 residues. Trimming took off 7 bases at V and 4 bases at J, with 13 bases between the two ends. Per the germline V gene, CDR1 is MNHEY and CDR2 is SVGAGI.

The chain carries TRBV27 and TRBJ1-3, with D hard to call. V dropped 6 bases and J dropped 1 base, with 28 bases sitting between them. CDR3 length equals 20 residues. Germline-derived CDR1 and CDR2 are MNHEY and SMNVEV (reference sequence). The CDR3 reads CASSPATNRVQGLSGNTIYF. In DNA, the CDR3 is TGTGCCAGCAGCCCCGCCACTAACAGAGTCCAAGGTTTATCTGGAAACACCATATATTTT.

This chain connects TRBV27 to TRBJ1-5; D perhaps matches TRBD1 (6 bases). The CDR3 loop spans 15 amino acids. The V end lost 5 bases, the J end lost 6 bases, and 17 bases lay between the germline ends. Germline V gives CDR1 MNHEY, CDR2 SMNVEV (reference sequence). The CDR3 nucleotides are TGTGCCAGCAGTATTAACAGGGAGGGGGGTCAGCCCCAGCATTTT. Its translation: CASSINREGGQPQHF.

V usage is TRBV6-1 and J usage is TRBJ1-1; 9 bases align to TRBD1. The CDR3 consists of 14 residues. V lost 3 bases to trimming and J lost 2 bases; unmatched junction nucleotides: 1. Germline V gene lookup returns CDR1 MNHNS and CDR2 SASEGT. The CDR3 DNA follows: TGTGCCAGCAGTGAGGGACAGGGAAACACTGAAGCTTTCTTT. This translates into CASSEGQGNTEAFF.

This clone came up once. The chain is built from TRBV7-6 and TRBJ1-4; D is possibly TRBD1 (6 bases). The CDR3 runs to 16 residues. Trimming stripped 5 bases from V and 0 bases from J, with 13 bases between. Germline CDR1 SGHVS, CDR2 FNYEAQ. The CDR3 coding sequence is TGTGCCAGCAGCAAGACAGGACCTGCAACTAATGAAAAACTGTTTTTT. Encoded protein: CASSKTGPATNEKLFF.

The chain's CDR3 is CASSSTGVDYGYTF. CDR3 sequence (DNA): TGTGCCAGCAGCTCTACAGGGGTGGACTATGGCTACACCTTC. The chain is built from TRBV7-9 and TRBJ1-2; TRBD1 agrees at 7 bases. The trim removed 4 bases at V and 3 bases at J, leaving 5 bases unmatched. The germline gives CDR1 SEHNR, CDR2 FQNEAQ (reference sequence). CDR3 size: 14 residues.

The rearrangement uses TRBV2 and TRBJ1-2, with 7 bases fitting TRBD1. With 7 bases clipped from V and 7 bases from J, the junction kept 6 bases outside the gene matches. From germline, CDR1 is SNHLY and CDR2 FYNNEI. This CDR3 comprises 12 residues. CDR3 sequence (DNA): TGTGCCAGCACTGATGACAGGGCTGGCTACACCTTC. Its translation: CASTDDRAGYTF.

The V call is TRBV11-3, the J call TRBJ2-3; TRBD1 might be the D (5 bases). Trimming cost V 5 bases and J 6 bases, with 15 bases left between them. CDR1 and CDR2 (germline): SGHNT, YENEEA. The CDR3 has 14 residues. CDR3 in DNA: TGTGCCAGCAGCCCTAAGGGGTCCCCGGATACGCAGTATTTT. Amino acid sequence: CASSPKGSPDTQYF.